This TCR beta chain was identified during a study of T-cell reconstitution after alpha-beta-depleted transplantation in children. As it was prepared, the TCRbeta library received unique molecular identifiers. TCRdb called the PCR reads again in MiXCR, with one record for every CDR3 protein. The profile shows roughly 500,000 distinct CDR3 sequences, about 31% of them singletons. Germline CDR1 reads SGDLS; CDR2 reads YYNGEE. The CDR3 is 12 residues long. Trimming cost V 4 bases and J 7 bases, with 8 bases left between them. The clonotype was recovered from a human donor who donated a stem cell graft to a child with aplastic anemia. Specimen: PBMCs from the stem cell graft donor, collected from the stem cell graft. V and J are TRBV9 and TRBJ2-2, with unresolved D. This chain's CDR3 is CASSPMGGELFF. The CDR3, as DNA: TGTGCCAGCAGCCCGATGGGCGGGGAGCTGTTTTTT.